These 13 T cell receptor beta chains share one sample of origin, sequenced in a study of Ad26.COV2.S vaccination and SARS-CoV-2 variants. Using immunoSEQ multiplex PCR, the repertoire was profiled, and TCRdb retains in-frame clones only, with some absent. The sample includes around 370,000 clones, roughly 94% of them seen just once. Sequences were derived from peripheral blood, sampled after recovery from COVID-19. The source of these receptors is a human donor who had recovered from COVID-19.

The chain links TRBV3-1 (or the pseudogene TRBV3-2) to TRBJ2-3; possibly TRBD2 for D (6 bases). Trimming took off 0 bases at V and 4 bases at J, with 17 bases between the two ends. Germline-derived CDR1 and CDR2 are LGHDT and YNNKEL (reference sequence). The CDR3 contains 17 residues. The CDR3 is CASSQEGLPIGPDTQYF. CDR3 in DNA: TGTGCCAGCAGCCAAGAGGGACTCCCTATTGGTCCAGATACGCAGTATTTT.

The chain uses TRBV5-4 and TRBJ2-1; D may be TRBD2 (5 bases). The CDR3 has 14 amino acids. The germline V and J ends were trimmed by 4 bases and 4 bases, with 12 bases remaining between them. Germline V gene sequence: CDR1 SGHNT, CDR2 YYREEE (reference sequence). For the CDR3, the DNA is TGTGCCAGCAGCCCCCTCGGGGTATACAATGAGCAGTTCTTC. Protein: CASSPLGVYNEQFF.

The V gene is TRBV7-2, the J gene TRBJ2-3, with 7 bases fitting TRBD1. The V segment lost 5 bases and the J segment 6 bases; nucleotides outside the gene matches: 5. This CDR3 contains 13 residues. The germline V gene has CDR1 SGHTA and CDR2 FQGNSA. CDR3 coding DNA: TGTGCCAGCAGCGATGACAGGGCTGATACGCAGTATTTT. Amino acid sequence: CASSDDRADTQYF.

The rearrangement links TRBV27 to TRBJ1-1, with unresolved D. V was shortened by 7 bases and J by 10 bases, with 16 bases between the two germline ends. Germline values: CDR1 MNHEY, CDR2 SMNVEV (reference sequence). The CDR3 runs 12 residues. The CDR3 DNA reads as TGTGCCAGCACCGATTCGGCAGGTGGAGCTTTCTTT. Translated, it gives CASTDSAGGAFF.

CDR3 sequence reads: CAFPGATAEWGYTF. The CDR3 DNA reads TGTGCCTTCCCGGGGGCCACCGCCGAGTGGGGCTACACCTTC. The gene calls are TRBV27 and TRBJ1-2; D is possibly TRBD1 (6 bases). Germline V gene sequence: CDR1 MNHEY, CDR2 SMNVEV (reference sequence). The CDR3 is 14 residues long. V lost 11 bases, J lost 8 bases, and 24 bases lay in between.

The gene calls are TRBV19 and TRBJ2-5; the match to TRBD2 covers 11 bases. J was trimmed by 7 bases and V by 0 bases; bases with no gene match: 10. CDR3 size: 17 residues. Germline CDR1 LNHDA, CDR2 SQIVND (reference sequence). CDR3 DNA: TGTGCCAGTAGTATAGATCGCCTAGCGGGGGGCGTCGGGACCCAGTACTTC. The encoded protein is CASSIDRLAGGVGTQYF.

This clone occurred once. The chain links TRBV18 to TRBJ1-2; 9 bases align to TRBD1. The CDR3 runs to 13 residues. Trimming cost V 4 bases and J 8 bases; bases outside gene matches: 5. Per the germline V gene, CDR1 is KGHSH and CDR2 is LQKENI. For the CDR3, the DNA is TGTGCCAGCTCACAGGGACAGGGAGGAGGCTACACCTTC. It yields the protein CASSQGQGGGYTF. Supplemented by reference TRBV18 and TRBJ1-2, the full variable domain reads NAGVMQNPRHLVRRRGQEARLRCSPMKGHSHVYWYRQLPEEGLKFMVYLQKENIIDESGMPKERFSAEFPKEGPSILRIQQVVRGDSAAYFCASSQGQGGGYTFGSGTRLTVV.

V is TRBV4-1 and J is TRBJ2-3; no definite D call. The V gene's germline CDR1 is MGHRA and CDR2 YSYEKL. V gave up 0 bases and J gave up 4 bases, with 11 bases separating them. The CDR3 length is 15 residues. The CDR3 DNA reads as TGCGCCAGCAGCCAAGATCTCGGAAGGGCAGATACGCAGTATTTT. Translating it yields CASSQDLGRADTQYF.

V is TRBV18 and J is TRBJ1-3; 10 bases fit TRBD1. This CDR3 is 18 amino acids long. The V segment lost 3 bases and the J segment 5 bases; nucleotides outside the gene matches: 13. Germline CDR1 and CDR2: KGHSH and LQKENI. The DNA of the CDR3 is TGTGCCAGCTCACCGGACTACGGGACAGGGGTTAGGAGAAACACCATATATTTT. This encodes CASSPDYGTGVRRNTIYF. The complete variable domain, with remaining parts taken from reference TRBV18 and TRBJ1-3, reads NAGVMQNPRHLVRRRGQEARLRCSPMKGHSHVYWYRQLPEEGLKFMVYLQKENIIDESGMPKERFSAEFPKEGPSILRIQQVVRGDSAAYFCASSPDYGTGVRRNTIYFGEGSWLTVV.

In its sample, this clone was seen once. The CDR3 nucleotides are TGCGCCAGCAGCCAAGAAGGAAAGAACAATCAGCCCCAGCATTTT. It translates to CASSQEGKNNQPQHF. The chain employs TRBV4-1 and TRBJ1-5; D gene uncertain. Trimming cost V 0 bases and J 3 bases, with 9 bases left between them. This CDR3 has 15 residues. Germline CDR1 is MGHRA and CDR2 is YSYEKL.

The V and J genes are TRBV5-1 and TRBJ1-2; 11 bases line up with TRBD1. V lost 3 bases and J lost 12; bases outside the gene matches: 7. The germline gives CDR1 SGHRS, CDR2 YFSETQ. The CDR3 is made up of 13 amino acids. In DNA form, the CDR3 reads TGCGCCAGCAGCTCCTCCGGGACAGGGGGAGACACCTTC. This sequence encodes CASSSSGTGGDTF.

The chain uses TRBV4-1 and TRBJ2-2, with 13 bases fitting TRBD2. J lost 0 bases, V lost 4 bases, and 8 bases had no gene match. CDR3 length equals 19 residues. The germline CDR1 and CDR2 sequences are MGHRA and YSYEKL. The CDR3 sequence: CASSRETSGGTANTGELFF. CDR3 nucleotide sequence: TGCGCCAGCAGCCGAGAGACTAGCGGGGGGACAGCGAACACCGGGGAGCTGTTTTTT.

The CDR3 loop is CASSLGGGAGTDTQYF. Written as DNA, the CDR3 is TGTGCCAGCAGCTTAGGCGGGGGGGCCGGAACAGATACGCAGTATTTT. The V call is TRBV7-7, the J call TRBJ2-3; TRBD2 matches at 9 bases. V was clipped by 1 base and J by 3 bases; unmatched bases: 5. The CDR3 loop spans 16 amino acids. Germline-derived CDR1 and CDR2 are SSHAT and FNYEAQ (reference sequence).